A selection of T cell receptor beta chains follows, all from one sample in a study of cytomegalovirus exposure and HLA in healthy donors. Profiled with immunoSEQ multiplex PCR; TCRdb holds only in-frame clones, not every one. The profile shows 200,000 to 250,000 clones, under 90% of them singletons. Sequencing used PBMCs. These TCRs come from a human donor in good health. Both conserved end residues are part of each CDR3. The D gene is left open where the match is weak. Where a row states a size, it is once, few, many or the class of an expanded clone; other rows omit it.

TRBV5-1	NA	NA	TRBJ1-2	TGCGCCAGCAGCTTGGGGGGGCAAGAATCTGGCTACACCTTC	CASSLGGQESGYTF
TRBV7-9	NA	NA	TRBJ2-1	TGTGCCAGCAGCCCGGGGTTCTTC	CASSPGFF
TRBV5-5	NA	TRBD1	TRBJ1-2	TGTGCCAGCAGCTTACAGGGGAATAACTATGGCTACACCTTC	CASSLQGNNYGYTF
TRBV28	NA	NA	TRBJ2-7	TGTGCCAGCACCCCCGGGGGGCTTGGCGAGCAGTACTTC	CASTPGGLGEQYF
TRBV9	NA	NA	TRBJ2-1	TGTGCCAGCAGCGTAGAGAGGAGCGGCTCCTACAATGAGCAGTTCTTC	CASSVERSGSYNEQFF
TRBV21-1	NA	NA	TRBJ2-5	TGTGCCAGCAGCAAAGGGGGACATCTAGCCATCCCCGCAGGGCCCCCCTATGAGACCCAGTACTTC	CASSKGGHLAIPAGPPYETQYF
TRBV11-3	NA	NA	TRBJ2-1	TGTGCCAGCAGCCCCGGACTTCACAATGAGCAGTTCTTC	CASSPGLHNEQFF
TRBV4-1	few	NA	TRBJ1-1	TGCGCCACCCAGACTCGAACACAGGGGAACACTGAAGCTTTCTTT	CATQTRTQGNTEAFF
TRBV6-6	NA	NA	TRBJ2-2	TGTGCCAGCACCTCTCGGGCAGGACACGTCGGGGAGCTGTTTTTT	CASTSRAGHVGELFF
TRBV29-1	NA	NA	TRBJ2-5	TGCAGCGGCTCACTGACAGTAACCCAAGAGACCCAGTACTTC	CSGSLTVTQETQYF
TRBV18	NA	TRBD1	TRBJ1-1	TGTGCCAGCTCACCTCGAGGGACAGTTGGAAGGGCCACTGAAGCTTTCTTT	CASSPRGTVGRATEAFF
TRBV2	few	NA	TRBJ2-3	TGTGCCAGCAGTGAGGAGCGCTGGGGCACAGATACGCAGTATTTT	CASSEERWGTDTQYF
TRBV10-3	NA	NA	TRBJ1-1	TGTGCCATCAGTATACCCGGGGGGAACACTGAAGCTTTCTTT	CAISIPGGNTEAFF
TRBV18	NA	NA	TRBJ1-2	TGTGCCAGCTCACCACAGAGGTCTAACTATGGCTACACCTTC	CASSPQRSNYGYTF
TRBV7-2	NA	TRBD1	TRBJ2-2	TGTGCCAGCAGCCCGAGGACAGGAACGAACACCGGGGAGCTGTTTTTT	CASSPRTGTNTGELFF
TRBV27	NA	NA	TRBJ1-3	TGTGCCAGCAGTTTGTTGGGGGCGTCGGGAAACACCATATATTTT	CASSLLGASGNTIYF
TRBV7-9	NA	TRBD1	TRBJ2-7	TGTGCCAGCAGCCAGACAGGGGATCTCTACGAGCAGTACTTC	CASSQTGDLYEQYF